Sequencing of this T cell receptor beta chain was carried out in a study of T cell responses to AZD1222 COVID-19 vaccine. Some clones are missing from TCRdb's copy, which holds only in-frame ones; the method was immunoSEQ multiplex PCR. The sample has 150,000 or so clones, 91% seen once. Germline V CDR1 and CDR2: SGHTA, FQGNSA. V lost 5 bases and J lost 5, with 12 bases in between. CDR3 length: 13 amino acids. This chain links TRBV7-2 with TRBJ1-2; D is uncertain. The sequence came from an adult in good health. Here the sequenced sample was peripheral blood, taken on day 0 of AZD1222 vaccination. CDR3 in DNA: TGTGCCAGCAGCCACCAGTCACGGTATGGCTACACCTTC. Translation gives CASSHQSRYGYTF. Supplemented by reference TRBV7-2 and TRBJ1-2, the full variable domain reads GAGVSQSPSNKVTEKGKDVELRCDPISGHTALYWYRQSLGQGLEFLIYFQGNSAPDKSGLPSDRFSAERTGGSVSTLTIQRTQQEDSAVYLCASSHQSRYGYTFGSGTRLTVV.